This entry lists 13 T cell receptor beta chains sequenced from one sample in a study of CD8 T cells in ankylosing spondylitis. One entry per CDR3 protein, called by TCRdb with MiXCR from the 5' RACE reads. The top ten clones hold approximately 32% of a sample with approximately 260,000 distinct CDR3 sequences, roughly 18% of them seen once. The sequenced material came from blood, either unsorted or a sorted T cell fraction (not recorded which). The receptors here all came from a male donor with ankylosing spondylitis or in good health (not recorded which).

V is TRBV5-1 and J is TRBJ2-3, with a possible D match to TRBD2 (5 bases). V dropped 0 bases and J dropped 2 bases, with 16 bases sitting between them. The CDR3 spans 17 residues. Germline V gene sequence: CDR1 SGHRS, CDR2 YFSETQ. CDR3 sequence (DNA): TGCGCCAGCAGCTTGGCCGGACGGGGAACTTTCACAGATACGCAGTATTTT. It translates to CASSLAGRGTFTDTQYF.

This clonotype was observed a few times. The chain employs TRBV5-7 and TRBJ1-2, with 8 nucleotides matching TRBD1. TRBV5-7 is an ORF; its function is uncertain. V dropped 1 base and J dropped 4; count of bases not matched to a gene: 6. The CDR3 runs to 15 residues. CDR3 nucleotide sequence: TGTGCCAGCAGCTTGCCGGCCAGGGGGCTCTATGGCTACACCTTC. This gives the protein CASSLPARGLYGYTF.

The chain carries TRBV11-3 and TRBJ1-1; TRBD1 might be the D (6 bases). The CDR3 is 17 residues long. The V end was cut by 2 bases, the J end by 4 bases, with 20 bases between. CDR1 and CDR2 (germline): SGHNT, YENEEA. CDR3 in amino acids: CASSLRGADLLGTEAFF. CDR3 in DNA: TGTGCCAGCAGCTTACGGGGGGCGGACCTGTTGGGCACTGAAGCTTTCTTT.

This clonotype was recorded many times. CDR3 loop: CASSQDPPPGTEQFF. The CDR3 nucleotides read TGCGCCAGCAGCCAAGATCCTCCTCCAGGGACCGAGCAGTTCTTC. The chain joins TRBV4-3 to TRBJ2-1, with D perhaps matching TRBD1 or TRBD2 (5 bases each). Germline CDR1 LGHNA, CDR2 YSLEER. Trimming cost V 0 bases and J 10 bases, with 16 bases left between them. This CDR3 region has 15 residues.

A note on this clonotype: No conserved phenylalanine or tryptophan ends this CDR3, so it is likely a read error. This chain joins TRBV5-1 and TRBJ2-2; D may be TRBD1 or TRBD2 (6 bases each). Trimming removed 2 bases at V and 5 bases at J, with 16 bases between. Germline loops: CDR1 SGHRS, CDR2 YFSETQ. The CDR3 is made up of 16 amino acids. The CDR3: CASSFDGGPSTGELFS. In nucleotides, the CDR3 is TGCGCCAGCAGCTTTGATGGGGGGCCTTCTACCGGGGAGCTGTTTTCT.

This clonotype was seen a handful of times. V is TRBV3-1 and J is TRBJ1-6; the D gene is possibly TRBD1 (5 bases). Germline V gene lookup returns CDR1 LGHDT and CDR2 YNNKEL (reference sequence). CDR3 size: 15 residues. V shed 0 bases and J shed 10 bases, with 13 bases lying between them. The CDR3 DNA reads as TGTGCCAGCAGCCAAGAGGGTCAGGGCCAGTCACCCCTCCACTTT. Translated, it gives CASSQEGQGQSPLHF.

The genes are TRBV12-3 or TRBV12-4 and TRBJ2-1; D call uncertain. This CDR3 contains 13 residues. V was shortened by 2 bases and J by 8 bases, with 10 bases between the two germline ends. The CDR3 nucleotides read TGTGCCAGCAGTTTAAGGTACCGGGATGAGCAGTTCTTC. As protein: CASSLRYRDEQFF.

This clonotype showed up just a few times. The gene calls are TRBV4-1 and TRBJ2-7; no firm D call. V was shortened by 1 base and J by 7 bases, with 11 bases between the two germline ends. CDR3 size: 13 residues. Germline CDR1 reads MGHRA; CDR2 reads YSYEKL. CDR3 sequence: CASSQAIRFEQYF. The CDR3 region has the DNA TGCGCCAGCAGCCAAGCGATACGATTTGAGCAGTACTTC.

This chain links TRBV21-1 with TRBJ1-1; the D segment call TRBD1 is taken from the table without a DNA check. TRBV21-1 is tagged as a pseudogene. The CDR3 is made up of 16 amino acids. CDR3 loop: CASSQGGQGERTEAFF. The DNA of the CDR3 is TGTGCCAGCAGCCAAGGGGGACAGGGGGAAAGGACTGAAGCTTTCTTT.

Regarding this clonotype: A read error may account for a junction end that differs from germline. The gene calls are TRBV3-1 and TRBJ2-7; D unclear. The length of the CDR3 is 15 residues. Germline CDR1 and CDR2: LGHDT and YNNKEL (reference sequence). CDR3 sequence reads: CATCQSYIPTYEQSF. CDR3 nucleotides: TGTGCCACCTGCCAAAGCTACATACCCACCTACGAGCAGTCCTTC.

This clonotype showed up just a few times. The V and J genes are TRBV25-1 and TRBJ2-2; D possibly corresponds to TRBD2 (5 bases). With 8 bases removed from V and 6 bases from J, the gap between germline ends came to 13 bases. Germline V CDR1 and CDR2: MGHDK, SYGVNS. The CDR3 length is 13 residues. The CDR3 region is CASRGLRAGELFF. For the CDR3, the DNA is TGTGCCAGCCGCGGGCTTAGGGCCGGGGAGCTGTTTTTT.

A few counts support this clonotype. In DNA form, the CDR3 reads TGTGCCAGTAGTATAGCTCCGGCGGCAGACGATAGCAATCAGCCCCAGCATTTT. Translating it yields CASSIAPAADDSNQPQHF. The chain combines TRBV19 with TRBJ1-5; D not resolved. This CDR3 contains 18 residues. In germline, CDR1 is LNHDA, CDR2 SQIVND (reference sequence). Trimming removed 1 base from V and 0 bases from J, with 16 bases in between.

This clonotype was seen a few times. The CDR3: CAIADRVNEKLFF. CDR3 coding DNA: TGTGCCATCGCGGACAGGGTAAATGAAAAACTGTTTTTT. The chain recombines TRBV10-3 with TRBJ1-4; 8 bases fit TRBD1. Trimming cost V 8 bases and J 5 bases; bases outside gene matches: 4. CDR3 length: 13 amino acids. The V gene's germline CDR1 is ENHRY and CDR2 SYGVKD.